This T cell receptor beta chain comes out of a study of blood T cell repertoires in COVID-19 (dated by TCRdb to 2019 to 2021). With respect to the entire study: Samples covering the acute and convalescent phases of COVID-19 were provided by collaborators in the United States, Italy and Spain. The material from the prospective study consisted of cDNA or gDNA derived from T cells, B-cell-depleted T cells, or PBMCs. Subjects who had been exposed to COVID-19, were actively infected with it, or had recovered from it provided the deeply sampled blood TCRbeta repertoires that made up the dataset. The repertoires were made available in a free public database intended to serve as a resource for research on the immune response to SARS-CoV-2. Samples were obtained from the ongoing ImmuneRACE study (first 160 participants) and from some 1,200 subjects provided by 6 global collaborators. Sample metadata almost always included a de-identified subject ID, COVID-19 status, age in years and sex. Where available, HLA class I and class II types were taken from metadata supplied by the sample provider and were not determined by assay-based typing.

A remark on this clone: What this receptor recognizes is not known. No much larger clonotype is one base removed from it; base qualities were not supplied.

Study-wide findings and limitations: The quantity of clinical and demographic metadata differed by source and by participant and was supplied without curation.

The CDR3 covers 12 residues, taking in both the cysteine and the phenylalanine. Here the CDR3 DNA is all that survives: 36 bases in frame from base 1. CDR1 and CDR2 were assigned from the germline V gene as SGHRS and YFSETQ. V was cut back by 0 bases and J by 5 bases, leaving a gap of 6 bases between them. TCRbeta CDR3 regions were amplified from genomic DNA by means of the immunoSEQ Assay, a bias-controlled multiplex PCR. As for how the authors treated the data: The number of nucleated cells in each sample was estimated by amplification of reference gene primers within the assay. To quantify the absolute abundance of each unique TCRbeta CDR3 rearrangement, sequence reads were collapsed and filtered. For each sample, productive Simpson clonality was calculated as the square root of Simpson's diversity index across productive rearrangements. Held by TCRdb, this immuneACCESS table contains in-frame sequences only and omits some clones. Under half of the omission traces to an unresolved V gene where checked; the cause of the rest is unknown. V, J and clone size are those of that table, while D and trimming were read from the DNA. Counted in this sample were 65,000 to 90,000 clones; roughly 90% of them appeared once. About 7.1% of the sample rests with the top ten.

Whole blood was collected in K2EDTA tubes by collaborating institutions according to the institutions' own protocols. Collaborator samples were shipped for TCRbeta analysis as frozen whole blood, isolated PBMCs, or DNA extracted from either sample type. The receptor comes from a human donor in a cohort sampled during active COVID-19. Sequenced input: peripheral blood. Recombination joined TRBV5-1 with TRBJ2-7; TRBD2 is a weak D gene call, 5 bases matching. The DNA reads as follows: TGCGCCAGCAGCTTGGACGGGAACGAGCAGTACTTC. This is translated as CASSLDGNEQYF.